This section outlines one TCR beta chain sequence together with its context. The CDR3 covers 13 residues. Looked up from germline, CDR1 is SGHVS and CDR2 is FNYEAQ. With 5 bases clipped from V and 7 bases from J, the junction kept 8 bases outside the gene matches. In the original processing: For nucleated cells, counts were estimated from reference gene primer amplification. The assay was immunoSEQ multiplex PCR, and TCRdb's table has in-frame clones only and misses some. Clonal size and the V and J genes are those of that table, whereas D and trimming came from the DNA. The sample includes 100,000 to 150,000 clones, 74% of them seen just once. This specimen comes from a study of blood T cell repertoires in COVID-19. Across the study: Sites across the United States, Italy and Spain contributed samples from acute and convalescent COVID-19. In each case, the material was cDNA or gDNA derived from T cells, B-cell-depleted T cells, or PBMCs.

The TCR sequence derives from a man aged 55 to 70 with acute or convalescent COVID-19. What was sequenced was peripheral blood. V gene TRBV7-6 combines with J gene TRBJ2-7; 7 bases map to TRBD1. The CDR3 here is CASSPRQGLEQYF. CDR3 nucleotides: TGTGCCAGCAGCCCGCGACAGGGTCTAGAGCAGTACTTC.